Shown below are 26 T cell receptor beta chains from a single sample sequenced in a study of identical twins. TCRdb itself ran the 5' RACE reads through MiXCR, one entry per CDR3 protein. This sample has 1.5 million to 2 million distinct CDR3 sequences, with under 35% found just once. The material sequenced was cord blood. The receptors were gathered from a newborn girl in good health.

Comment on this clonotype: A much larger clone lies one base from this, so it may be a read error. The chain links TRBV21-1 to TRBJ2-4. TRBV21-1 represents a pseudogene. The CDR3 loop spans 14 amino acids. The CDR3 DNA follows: TGTGCCAGCAGCAAAGGGACAGCCAAAAACATTCAGTACTTC. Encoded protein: CASSKGTAKNIQYF.

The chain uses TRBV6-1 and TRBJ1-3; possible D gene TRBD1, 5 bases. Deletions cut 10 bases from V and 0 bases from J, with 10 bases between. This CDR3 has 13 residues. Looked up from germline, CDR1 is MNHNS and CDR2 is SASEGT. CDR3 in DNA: TGTGCCATCGGACACCCCTCTGGAAACACCATATATTTT. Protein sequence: CAIGHPSGNTIYF.

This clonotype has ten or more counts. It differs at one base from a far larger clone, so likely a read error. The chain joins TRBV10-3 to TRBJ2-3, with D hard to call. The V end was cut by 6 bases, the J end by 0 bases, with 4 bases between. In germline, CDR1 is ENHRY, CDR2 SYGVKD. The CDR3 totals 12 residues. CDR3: CAISPSTDTQYF. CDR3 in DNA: TGTGCCATCAGCCCTAGCACAGATACGCAGTATTTT.

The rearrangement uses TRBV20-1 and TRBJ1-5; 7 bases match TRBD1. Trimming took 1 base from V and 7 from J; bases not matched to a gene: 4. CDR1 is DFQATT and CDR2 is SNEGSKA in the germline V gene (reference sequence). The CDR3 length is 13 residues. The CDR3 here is CSARGPGGQPQHF. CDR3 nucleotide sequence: TGCAGTGCTAGAGGTCCAGGGGGACAGCCCCAGCATTTT.

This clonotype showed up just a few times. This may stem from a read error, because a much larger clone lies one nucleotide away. CDR3 sequence reads: CASSLGDSPPHF. The CDR3 bases are TGTGCCAGCAGTTTAGGAGATTCACCCCCCCACTTT. The chain joins TRBV27 to TRBJ1-6, with D unclear. Germline CDR1 reads MNHEY; CDR2 reads SMNVEV (reference sequence). The CDR3 length is 12 residues.

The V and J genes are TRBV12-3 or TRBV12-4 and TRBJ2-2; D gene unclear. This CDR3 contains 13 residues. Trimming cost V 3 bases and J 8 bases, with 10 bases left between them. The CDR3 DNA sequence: TGTGCCAGCAGTTTCTCTGCCGGGGGGGAGCTGTTTTTT. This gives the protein CASSFSAGGELFF.

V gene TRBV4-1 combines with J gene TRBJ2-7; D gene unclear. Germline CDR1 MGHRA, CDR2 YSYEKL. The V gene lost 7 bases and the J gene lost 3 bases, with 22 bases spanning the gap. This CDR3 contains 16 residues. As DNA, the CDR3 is TGCGCCAGCATCCATTTCCCTCGAACGGACCGCTACGAGCAGTACTTC. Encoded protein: CASIHFPRTDRYEQYF.

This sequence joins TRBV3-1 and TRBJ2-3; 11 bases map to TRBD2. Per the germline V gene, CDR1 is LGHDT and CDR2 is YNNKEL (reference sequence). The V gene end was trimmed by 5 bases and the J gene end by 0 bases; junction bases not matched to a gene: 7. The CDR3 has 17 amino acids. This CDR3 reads CASSVRRLAGSTDTQYF. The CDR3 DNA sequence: TGTGCCAGCAGCGTACGCAGACTAGCGGGGAGCACAGATACGCAGTATTTT.

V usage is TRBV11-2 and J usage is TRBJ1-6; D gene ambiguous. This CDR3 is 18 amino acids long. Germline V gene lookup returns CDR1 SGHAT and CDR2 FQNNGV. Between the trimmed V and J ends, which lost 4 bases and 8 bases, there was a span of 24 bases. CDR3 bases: TGTGCCAGCAGCTCGCCCAAGTCCGGAGGGAGAATCTATTCACCCCTCCACTTT. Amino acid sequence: CASSSPKSGGRIYSPLHF.

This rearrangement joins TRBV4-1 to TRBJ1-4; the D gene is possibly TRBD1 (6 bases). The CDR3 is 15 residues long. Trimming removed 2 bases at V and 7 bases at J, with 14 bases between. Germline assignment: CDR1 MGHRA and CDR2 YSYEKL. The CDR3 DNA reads TGCGCCAGCAGCCAAACGGGGGCGGCCGGTGAAAAACTGTTTTTT. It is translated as CASSQTGAAGEKLFF.

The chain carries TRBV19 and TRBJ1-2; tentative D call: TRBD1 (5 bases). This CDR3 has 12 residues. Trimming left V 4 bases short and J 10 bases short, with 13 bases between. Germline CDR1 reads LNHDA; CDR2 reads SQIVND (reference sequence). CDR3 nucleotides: TGTGCCAGTAGTACGGTGGGGGTCGACTACACCTTC. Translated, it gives CASSTVGVDYTF.

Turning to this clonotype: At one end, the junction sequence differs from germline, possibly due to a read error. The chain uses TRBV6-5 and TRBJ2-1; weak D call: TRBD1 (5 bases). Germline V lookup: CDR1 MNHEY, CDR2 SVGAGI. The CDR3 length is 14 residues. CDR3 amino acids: CASSDSNRPLDPFF. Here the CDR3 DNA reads TGTGCCAGCAGTGACTCCAACAGGCCTCTGGACCCGTTCTTC.

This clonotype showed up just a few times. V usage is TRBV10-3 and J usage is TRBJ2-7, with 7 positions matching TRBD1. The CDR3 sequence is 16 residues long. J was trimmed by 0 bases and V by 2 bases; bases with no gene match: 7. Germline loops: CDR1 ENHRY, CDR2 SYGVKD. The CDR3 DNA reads TGTGCCATCAGTGAGAAGGGACAGATAAGCTCCTACGAGCAGTACTTC. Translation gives CAISEKGQISSYEQYF.

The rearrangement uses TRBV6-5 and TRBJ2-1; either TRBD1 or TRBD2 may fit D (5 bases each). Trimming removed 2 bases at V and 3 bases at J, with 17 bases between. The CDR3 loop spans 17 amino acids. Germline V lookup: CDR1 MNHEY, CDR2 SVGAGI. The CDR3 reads CASSYPGILTSYNEQFF. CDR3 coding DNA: TGTGCCAGCAGTTACCCAGGGATACTAACTAGCTACAATGAGCAGTTCTTC.

CDR3 nucleotide sequence: TGCAGTGCTAGAGATCTAAGACAGGGAGGGAATCAGCCCCAGCATTTT. As protein: CSARDLRQGGNQPQHF. The chain recombines TRBV20-1 with TRBJ1-5; 7 bases are shared with TRBD1. This CDR3 has 16 amino acids. CDR1 and CDR2 (germline): DFQATT, SNEGSKA (reference sequence). The V gene end was trimmed by 0 bases and the J gene end by 4 bases; junction bases not matched to a gene: 9.

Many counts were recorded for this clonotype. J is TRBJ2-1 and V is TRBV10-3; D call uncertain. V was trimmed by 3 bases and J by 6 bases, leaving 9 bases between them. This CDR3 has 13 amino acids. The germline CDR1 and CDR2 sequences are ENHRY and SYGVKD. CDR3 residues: CAISEGRLNEQFF. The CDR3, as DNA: TGTGCCATCAGTGAAGGCAGACTCAATGAGCAGTTCTTC.

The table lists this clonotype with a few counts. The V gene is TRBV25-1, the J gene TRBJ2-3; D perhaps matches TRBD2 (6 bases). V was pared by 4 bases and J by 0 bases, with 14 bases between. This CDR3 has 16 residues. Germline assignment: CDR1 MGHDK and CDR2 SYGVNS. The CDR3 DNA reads TGTGCCAGCAGTGCGGGACTCGGTACTAGCACAGATACGCAGTATTTT. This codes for CASSAGLGTSTDTQYF. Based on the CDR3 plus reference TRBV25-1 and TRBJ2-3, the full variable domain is EADIYQTPRYLVIGTGKKITLECSQTMGHDKMYWYQQDPGMELHLIHYSYGVNSTEKGDLSSESTVSRIRTEHFPLTLESARPSHTSQYLCASSAGLGTSTDTQYFGPGTRLTVL.

The CDR3 region has the DNA TGTGCCAGCAGTCGCAGGGAGGAGGGAAACACCATATATTTT. Translating it yields CASSRREEGNTIYF. The chain employs TRBV6-5 and TRBJ1-3; perhaps TRBD1 as D (5 bases). The length of the CDR3 is 14 residues. CDR1 and CDR2 from the germline V gene are MNHEY and SVGAGI. V lost 5 bases, J lost 4 bases, and 12 bases lay in between.

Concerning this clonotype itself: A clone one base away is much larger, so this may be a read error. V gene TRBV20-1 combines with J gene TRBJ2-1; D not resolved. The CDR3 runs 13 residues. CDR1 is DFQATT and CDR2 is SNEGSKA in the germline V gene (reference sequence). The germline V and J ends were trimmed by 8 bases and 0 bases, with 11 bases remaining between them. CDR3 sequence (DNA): TGCAGTATGTGGGCGAGCTCCTACAATGAGCAGTTCTTC. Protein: CSMWASSYNEQFF.

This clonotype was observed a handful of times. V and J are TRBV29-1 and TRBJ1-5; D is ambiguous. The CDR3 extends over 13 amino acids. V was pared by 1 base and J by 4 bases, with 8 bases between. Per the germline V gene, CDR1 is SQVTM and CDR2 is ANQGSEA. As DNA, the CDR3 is TGCAGCGTTGAAGGGGCTCTTAATCAGCCCCAGCATTTT. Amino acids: CSVEGALNQPQHF.

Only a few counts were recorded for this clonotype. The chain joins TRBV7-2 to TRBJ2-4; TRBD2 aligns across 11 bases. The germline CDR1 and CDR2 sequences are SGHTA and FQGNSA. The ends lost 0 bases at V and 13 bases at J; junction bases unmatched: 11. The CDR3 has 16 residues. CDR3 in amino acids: CASSLATSGIYNEQYF. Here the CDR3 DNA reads TGTGCCAGCAGCTTAGCGACTAGCGGGATCTACAATGAGCAGTACTTC.

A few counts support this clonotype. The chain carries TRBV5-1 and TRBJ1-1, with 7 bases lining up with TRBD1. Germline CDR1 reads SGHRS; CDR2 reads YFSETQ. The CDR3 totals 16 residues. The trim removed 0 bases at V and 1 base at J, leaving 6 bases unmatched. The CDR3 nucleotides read TGCGCCAGCAGCTTGGTGGGACAGAAAAGGAACACTGAAGCTTTCTTT. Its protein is CASSLVGQKRNTEAFF.

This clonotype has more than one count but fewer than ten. CDR3 in amino acids: CASSFRPRPNEKLFF. The CDR3, as DNA: TGTGCCAGCAGTTTCCGGCCCCGACCAAATGAAAAACTGTTTTTT. The rearrangement uses TRBV28 and TRBJ1-4, with D unclear. V gave up 3 bases and J gave up 5 bases, with 13 bases separating them. Germline V gene sequence: CDR1 MDHEN, CDR2 SYDVKM. The CDR3 contains 15 residues.

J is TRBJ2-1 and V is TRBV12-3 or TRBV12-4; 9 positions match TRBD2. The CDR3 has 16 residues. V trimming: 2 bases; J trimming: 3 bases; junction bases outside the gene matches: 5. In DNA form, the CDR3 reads TGTGCCAGCAGTTTAAAGGCTAGCGGGGACTACAATGAGCAGTTCTTC. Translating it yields CASSLKASGDYNEQFF.

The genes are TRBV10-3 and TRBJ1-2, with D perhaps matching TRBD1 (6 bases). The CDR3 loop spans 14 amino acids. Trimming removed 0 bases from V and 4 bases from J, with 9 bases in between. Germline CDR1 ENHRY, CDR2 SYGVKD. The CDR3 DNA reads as TGTGCCATCAGTGAGTCGTCCAGGGGCTATGGCTACACCTTC. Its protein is CAISESSRGYGYTF.

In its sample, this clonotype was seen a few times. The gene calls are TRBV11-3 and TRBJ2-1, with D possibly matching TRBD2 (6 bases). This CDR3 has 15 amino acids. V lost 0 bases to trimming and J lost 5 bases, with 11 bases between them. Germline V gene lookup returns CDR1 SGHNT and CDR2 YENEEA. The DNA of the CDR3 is TGTGCCAGCAGCTTAGAGGGACTGGGAAACAATGAGCAGTTCTTC. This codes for CASSLEGLGNNEQFF.